Shown below are 7 T cell receptor beta chains from a single sample sequenced in a study of blood T cells in healthy people across ages (dated by TCRdb to about 2015). Library creation used 5' RACE. Sequenced on an Illumina HiSeq 2500. A second roughly 7 to 11 cycle PCR used a sample-barcoded 5' primer and a J-beta primer mix. TCRdb trimmed public reads at Q25 via fastp, called clones via MiXCR and kept in-frame beta chains. Rows with one shared CDR3 protein collapse into an entry with the most common genes and DNA. This sample holds 650,000 to 800,000 distinct CDR3 sequences; approximately 52% were observed only once. The top ten clonotypes cover about 14% of the sample. Sequenced: blood. The source is an elderly woman in good health.

This clonotype was seen ten or more times. The CDR3 spells CATSDPGVKETQYF. The CDR3, as DNA: TGTGCCACCAGTGATCCCGGGGTCAAAGAGACCCAGTACTTC. The V call is TRBV24-1, the J call TRBJ2-5; a weak D match, TRBD2 (5 bases). CDR1 and CDR2 (germline): KGHDR, SFDVKD. The CDR3 loop spans 14 amino acids. V shed 3 bases and J shed 3 bases, with 10 bases lying between them.

This chain uses TRBV5-1 with TRBJ2-2, with TRBD1 matching over 9 bases. The germline V gene encodes CDR1 SGHRS and CDR2 YFSETQ. The CDR3 covers 16 residues. J gave up 1 base and V 0 bases, and 1 base lay outside the gene matches. CDR3 sequence (DNA): TGCGCCAGCAGCTTGGCGGACAGGGGGAACACCGGGGAGCTGTTTTTT. This sequence encodes CASSLADRGNTGELFF. Drawing the rest from reference TRBV5-1 and TRBJ2-2, the complete variable domain is KAGVTQTPRYLIKTRGQQVTLSCSPISGHRSVSWYQQTPGQGLQFLFEYFSETQRNKGNFPGRFSGRQFSNSRSEMNVSTLELGDSALYLCASSLADRGNTGELFFGEGSRLTVL.

V and J are TRBV9 and TRBJ2-1; possible D gene TRBD2, 6 bases. This CDR3 is built from 16 residues. The ends were cut back, 0 bases at V and 5 bases at J, with 15 bases in the middle. Germline lookup yields CDR1 SGDLS and CDR2 YYNGEE. In DNA, the CDR3 is TGTGCCAGCAGCGTAGCTAAGGTGGGAGGCAACAATGAGCAGTTCTTC. The encoded protein is CASSVAKVGGNNEQFF.

This clonotype was picked up many times. The J gene is TRBJ2-1, the V gene TRBV5-1; TRBD2 matches at 14 bases. The V gene end was trimmed by 0 bases and the J gene end by 9 bases; junction bases not matched to a gene: 5. The CDR3 is 16 residues long. The germline gives CDR1 SGHRS, CDR2 YFSETQ. The CDR3 loop is CASSLEGTSGGFEQFF. The DNA for the CDR3 is TGCGCCAGCAGCTTGGAAGGGACTAGCGGGGGATTTGAGCAGTTCTTC.

J is TRBJ1-2 and V is TRBV5-1, with D possibly TRBD1 on 6 matching bases. Germline CDR1 and CDR2: SGHRS and YFSETQ. This CDR3 contains 14 residues. Trimming pared 0 bases from V and 4 bases from J, leaving 10 bases between. CDR3 protein: CASSLDLGAYGYTF. The CDR3 nucleotides are TGCGCCAGCAGCTTGGACCTGGGGGCCTATGGCTACACCTTC.

This sequence joins TRBV14 and TRBJ2-3; D ambiguous. Germline V gene data show CDR1 as SGHDN and CDR2 as FVKESK. Trimming pared 0 bases from V and 5 bases from J, leaving 12 bases between. The CDR3 has 15 amino acids. The CDR3 protein is CASSQDNRPLDTQYF. DNA of the CDR3: TGTGCCAGCAGCCAAGATAACCGCCCGCTAGATACGCAGTATTTT.

This clonotype was seen ten or more times. V and J are TRBV4-1 and TRBJ2-7; TRBD1 or TRBD2 may be the D gene (5 bases each). CDR1 and CDR2 from the germline V gene are MGHRA and YSYEKL. The CDR3 sequence is 14 residues long. Trimming removed 2 bases from V and 3 bases from J, with 11 bases in between. DNA for the CDR3: TGCGCCAGCAGCCAATCCAGGGACGACTACGAGCAGTACTTC. This gives the protein CASSQSRDDYEQYF.